This entry is about one TCR beta chain. The CDR3 has 13 residues. CDR1 and CDR2 from the germline V gene are MNHEY and SMNVEV (reference sequence). V was cut by 7 bases and J by 1 base, with 10 bases left in between. This entry belongs to a study of T cell changes during pregnancy in multiple sclerosis. The table came from immunoSEQ multiplex PCR; TCRdb's copy has only in-frame clones and leaves some out. The table records over 55,000 clones, approximately 87% of them present only once. The chain employs TRBV27 and TRBJ1-1; D is undetermined. The receptor comes from a female donor in good health, enrolled as a control in a pregnancy study. The sequenced sample was peripheral blood, obtained after pregnancy. The CDR3 region is CASMTPPNTEAFF. The CDR3 coding sequence is TGTGCCAGCATGACACCTCCGAACACTGAAGCTTTCTTT.